This note documents a single T cell receptor (beta chain) sequence. Antigen specificity is unknown. This table comes from immunoSEQ multiplex PCR, and its TCRdb copy is limited to in-frame clones, with some not included. The sample records fewer than 90,000 clones, around 86% being singletons. The data derive from a study of OX40 agonist ivuxolimab in advanced cancers. Study-level findings and limits: Circulating CD4+ and CD8+ T cells showed clonal expansion by week 6 at 0.1 to 3.0 mg/kg.

The germline V and J ends were trimmed by 5 bases and 7 bases, with 12 bases remaining between them. From germline, CDR1 is SGHAT and CDR2 FQNNGV. The length of the CDR3 is 12 residues. This receptor was taken from an adult with an advanced solid tumor such as melanoma, head and neck, liver or kidney cancer. Sequences were derived from CD4+ or CD8+ T cells sorted from blood, sampled in a trial of the OX40 agonist ivuxolimab. This chain joins TRBV11-2 and TRBJ2-7; D not resolved. The CDR3 DNA reads TGTGCCAGCAGCGTCTTCACGACTGAGCAGTACTTC. This codes for CASSVFTTEQYF. Full variable domain (missing parts from reference TRBV11-2 and TRBJ2-7): EAGVAQSPRYKIIEKRQSVAFWCNPISGHATLYWYQQILGQGPKLLIQFQNNGVVDDSQLPKDRFSAERLKGVDSTLKIQPAKLEDSAVYLCASSVFTTEQYFGPGTRLTVT.